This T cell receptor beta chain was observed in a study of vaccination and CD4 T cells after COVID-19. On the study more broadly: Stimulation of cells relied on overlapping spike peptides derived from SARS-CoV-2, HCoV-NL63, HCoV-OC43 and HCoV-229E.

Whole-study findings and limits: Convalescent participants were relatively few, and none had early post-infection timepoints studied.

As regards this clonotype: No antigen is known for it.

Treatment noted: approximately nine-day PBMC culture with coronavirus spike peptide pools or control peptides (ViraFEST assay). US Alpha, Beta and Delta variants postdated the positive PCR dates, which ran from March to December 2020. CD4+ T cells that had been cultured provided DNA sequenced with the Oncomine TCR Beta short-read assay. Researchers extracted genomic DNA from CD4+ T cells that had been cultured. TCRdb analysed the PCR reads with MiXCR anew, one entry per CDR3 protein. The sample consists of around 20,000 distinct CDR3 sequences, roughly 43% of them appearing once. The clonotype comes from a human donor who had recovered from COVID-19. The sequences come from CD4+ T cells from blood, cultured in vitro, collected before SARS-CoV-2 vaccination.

CDR3 DNA: TGTGCCAGCAGAGTAAACGGACAGGGCTCCGAGCAGTACTTC. Translated: CASRVNGQGSEQYF. This chain uses TRBV6-1 with TRBJ2-7, with 8 positions matching TRBD1. Losses at the gene ends were 6 bases for V and 6 bases for J; bases not matched to a gene: 10. CDR1 and CDR2 (germline): MNHNS, SASEGT. The CDR3 length is 14 residues.